This T cell receptor beta chain came from a study of shared clonotypes between healthy human individuals. V was cut by 2 bases and J by 4 bases, with 17 bases left in between. The CDR3 consists of 16 residues. From germline, CDR1 is SGHVS and CDR2 FNYEAQ. It was into CD45RA+ naive and CD45RA-negative memory subsets that the CD4+ cells were split. Every immunoSEQ plate was one replicate of a subset's evenly spread DNA. Here immunoSEQ multiplex PCR was the method, and the copy in TCRdb shows in-frame clones only, minus some. The sample yields about a million clones, 60% to 85% seen once. This rearrangement joins TRBV7-6 to TRBJ2-5; D may be TRBD1 (6 bases). The receptor was isolated from a man aged 18 to 29 in good health. Some clones in this sample may be carry-over from other donors' samples. The sample consisted of memory CD4+ T cells from PBMCs. As for subset: CD45RA-negative fraction. The CDR3 is CASSLIRTATRETQYF. The CDR3 region has the DNA TGTGCCAGCAGCTTAATTCGGACAGCGACGCGAGAGACCCAGTACTTC.